Sequencing of this TCR beta chain was carried out in a study of CD8 T cells in Susac syndrome. Study-wide findings and caveats: The authors acknowledged that the study's TCR sequencing and HLA analysis involved relatively few individuals.

Regarding this clonotype: Antigen specificity is unknown.

After extraction with the RNeasy kit, roughly 0.5 to 1 ug of the RNA was reverse transcribed using random hexamers. With immunoSEQ multiplex PCR, TCR beta CDR3 was amplified across 54 Vbeta and 13 Jbeta. TCRdb re-analysed the immunoSEQ multiplex PCR reads in MiXCR, keeping a single row per CDR3 protein. The sample consists of roughly 120,000 distinct CDR3 sequences, about 96% of them appearing once. This receptor was obtained from a human donor in good health. Sequenced: CD4+ T cells from PBMCs.

CDR3 coding DNA: TGTGCCAGCACGACAGTTCTCGGTTCTGGAAACACCATATATTTT. Encoded protein: CASTTVLGSGNTIYF. V usage is TRBV3-1 and J usage is TRBJ1-3; weak D call: TRBD1 (5 bases). The CDR3 consists of 15 residues. The V end lost 7 bases, the J end lost 1 base, and 14 bases lay between the germline ends. In germline, CDR1 is LGHDT, CDR2 YNNKEL (reference sequence).